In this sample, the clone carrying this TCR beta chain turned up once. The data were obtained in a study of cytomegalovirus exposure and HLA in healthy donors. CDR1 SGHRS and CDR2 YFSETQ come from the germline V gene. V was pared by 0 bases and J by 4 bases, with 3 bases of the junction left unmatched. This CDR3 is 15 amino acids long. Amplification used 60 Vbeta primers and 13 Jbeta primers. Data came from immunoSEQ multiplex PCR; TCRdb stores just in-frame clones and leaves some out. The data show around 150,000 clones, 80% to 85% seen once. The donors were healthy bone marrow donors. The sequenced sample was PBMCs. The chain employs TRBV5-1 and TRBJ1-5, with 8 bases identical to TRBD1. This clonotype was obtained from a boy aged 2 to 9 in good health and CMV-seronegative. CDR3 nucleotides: TGCGCCAGCAGCTTGGAGACAGGGGTAAATCAGCCCCAGCATTTT. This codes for CASSLETGVNQPQHF.